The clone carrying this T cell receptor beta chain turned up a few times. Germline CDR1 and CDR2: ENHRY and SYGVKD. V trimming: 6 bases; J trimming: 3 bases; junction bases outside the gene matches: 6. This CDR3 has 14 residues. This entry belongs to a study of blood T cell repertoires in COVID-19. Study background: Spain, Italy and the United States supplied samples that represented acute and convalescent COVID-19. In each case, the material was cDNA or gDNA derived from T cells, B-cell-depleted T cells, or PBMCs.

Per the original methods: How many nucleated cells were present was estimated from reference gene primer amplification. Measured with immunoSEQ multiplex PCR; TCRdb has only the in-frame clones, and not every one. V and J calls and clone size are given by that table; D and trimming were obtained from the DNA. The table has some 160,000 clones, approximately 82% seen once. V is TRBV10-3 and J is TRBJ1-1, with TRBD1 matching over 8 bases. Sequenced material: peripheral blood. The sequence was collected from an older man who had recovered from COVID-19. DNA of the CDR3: TGTGCCATCAGGGACAGGGAAGGGCACACTGAAGCTTTCTTT. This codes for CAIRDREGHTEAFF.